Here is one TCR beta chain with its context. Its antigen remains unidentified. TCRdb's table, derived via immunoSEQ multiplex PCR, lists solely in-frame clones and lacks some. Of about 40,000 clones listed, 88% were seen once; the top ten hold approximately 26%. The data were taken from a study of T cell responses to AZD1222 COVID-19 vaccine. Findings and limits, study-wide: The study reported that nearly half of spike-specific TCRs target unmutated variant regions. Mostly white British, mostly female donors; authors suggested clonal diversity may be underestimated.

The TCR was taken from an adult who received the MenACWY meningococcal vaccine as a control. Sequenced here: peripheral blood, sampled 28 days after the second dose of the MenACWY control vaccine.

In DNA, the CDR3 is TGCAGCGTTCCTCAGGCCGGGTCTAGCGGGAGTTTAAACACCGGGGAGCTGTTTTTT. Encoded protein: CSVPQAGSSGSLNTGELFF. This chain links TRBV29-1 with TRBJ2-2, with 10 bases fitting TRBD2. Germline CDR1 and CDR2: SQVTM and ANQGSEA. Trimming at V came to 5 bases and at J to 2 bases, leaving 17 bases not matched to a gene. The CDR3 is 19 residues long.